Presented here are 12 T cell receptor beta chains from one specimen sequenced in a study of preoperative IRX-2 immunotherapy in early breast cancer. Treatment meaning: preoperative locoregional IRX-2 cytokine immunotherapy. Assay: immunoSEQ multiplex PCR; the TCRdb copy retains only in-frame clones and omits some. The data show about 98,000 clones, with 70% to 90% seen just once and roughly 2% held by the top ten. The sample consisted of tumor tissue, taken after IRX-2 immunotherapy. The receptors shown here come from a human donor with breast cancer.

This clone has just one count. This rearrangement joins TRBV5-1 to TRBJ2-5; D gene unclear. The V gene's germline CDR1 is SGHRS and CDR2 YFSETQ. The V end was cut by 0 bases, the J end by 5 bases, with 11 bases between. The CDR3 loop spans 14 amino acids. CDR3 in amino acids: CASSLDVGRETQYF. The CDR3 nucleotides read TGCGCCAGCAGCTTGGATGTGGGCAGGGAGACCCAGTACTTC.

The chain joins TRBV9 to TRBJ1-1; D remains ambiguous. The V and J ends lost 3 bases and 5 bases respectively, with 8 bases between them. The CDR3 consists of 12 residues. Germline V gives CDR1 SGDLS, CDR2 YYNGEE. The CDR3: CASSDPRTEAFF. CDR3 coding DNA: TGTGCCAGCAGCGACCCGCGGACTGAAGCTTTCTTT.

V usage is TRBV6-8 and J usage is TRBJ1-4; 8 bases line up with TRBD1. With V trimmed by 7 bases and J by 4 bases, 5 bases remained unmatched. CDR1 is MNHGY and CDR2 is SAAAGT in the germline V gene. The CDR3 totals 14 residues. The CDR3 nucleotides are TGTGCCAGCATTACAGGGGGAGGTAATGAAAAACTGTTTTTT. Residues: CASITGGGNEKLFF.

In this sample, this clone turned up a few times. J is TRBJ2-1 and V is TRBV19, with a weak D call TRBD2 (5 bases). Germline lookup yields CDR1 LNHDA and CDR2 SQIVND (reference sequence). There are 15 residues in the CDR3. The V gene lost 9 bases and the J gene lost 5 bases, with 20 bases spanning the gap. The CDR3 coding sequence is TGTGCCAGCTCCCTGGCGGGCCCAAAAGACAATGAGCAGTTCTTC. Translating it yields CASSLAGPKDNEQFF.

As to this clone: A junction end diverges from the germline sequence, so it may reflect a read error. The chain joins TRBV5-1 to TRBJ1-5, with D maybe TRBD1 (6 bases). This CDR3 comprises 15 residues. From germline, CDR1 is SGHRS and CDR2 YFSETQ. This chain's CDR3 is CVSSLAGTRNQPQHF. CDR3 sequence (DNA): TGCGTCAGCAGCTTGGCCGGGACACGCAATCAGCCCCAGCATTTT.

This chain uses TRBV7-5 with TRBJ1-1. TRBV7-5 is a recognized pseudogene. The CDR3 runs to 17 residues. The CDR3 sequence is CASSIGPAQSMNTEAFF. CDR3 bases: TGTGCCAGCAGCATAGGGCCAGCCCAAAGTATGAACACTGAAGCTTTCTTT.

This sequence joins TRBV18 and TRBJ2-2; 7 nucleotides align to TRBD2. V trimming: 6 bases; J trimming: 2 bases; junction bases outside the gene matches: 6. Germline V gives CDR1 KGHSH, CDR2 LQKENI. This CDR3 spans 15 amino acids. The CDR3 sequence is CASSSGAGNTGELFF. CDR3 DNA: TGTGCCAGCTCCAGCGGGGCAGGTAACACCGGGGAGCTGTTTTTT.

For this clone: A base went unread or is ambiguous, so its residue is labelled X. This sequence joins TRBV15 and TRBJ2-7; D is perhaps TRBD1 (5 bases). CDR3 size: 15 residues. V was cut by 0 bases and J by 1 base, with 10 bases left in between. In germline, CDR1 is LNHNV, CDR2 YYDKDF (reference sequence). The DNA for the CDR3 is TGTGCCACCAGCAGAGAKGGGGCAGGATCCTACGAGCAGTACTTC. Protein: CATSRXGAGSYEQYF.

The chain links TRBV7-5 to TRBJ2-3; TRBD2 is taken as the D call from the table, unchecked against the DNA. TRBV7-5 is a listed pseudogene. The CDR3 has 16 amino acids. CDR3 residues: CASSLGTSGRGDTQYF. The CDR3 DNA reads as TGTGCCAGCAGCTTAGGGACTAGCGGGAGGGGAGATACGCAGTATTTT.

V gene TRBV7-6 combines with J gene TRBJ2-1; 8 nucleotides line up with TRBD2. Trimming removed 4 bases from V and 0 bases from J; junction bases left unmatched: 5. CDR3 length: 16 amino acids. CDR1 SGHVS and CDR2 FNYEAQ come from the germline V gene. The chain's CDR3 is CASSSPGGSSYNEQFF. CDR3 nucleotides: TGTGCCAGCAGCTCGCCGGGGGGGAGCTCCTACAATGAGCAGTTCTTC.

This clone appeared once. The V and J genes are TRBV11-3 and TRBJ1-2; D possibly corresponds to TRBD1 (5 bases). The germline V gene has CDR1 SGHNT and CDR2 YENEEA. This CDR3 is 15 amino acids long. The ends were cut back, 3 bases at V and 8 bases at J, with 19 bases in the middle. CDR3 in DNA: TGTGCCAGCAGCTTTATCGGGGTAGAAGGGGAAGGCTACACCTTC. This gives the protein CASSFIGVEGEGYTF.

The rearrangement joins TRBV5-1 to TRBJ2-5; 7 bases are a match to TRBD1. The CDR3 length is 14 residues. The germline V gene encodes CDR1 SGHRS and CDR2 YFSETQ. V was pared by 4 bases and J by 2 bases, with 5 bases of the junction left unmatched. The chain's CDR3 is CASSTGQKQETQYF. The CDR3 bases are TGCGCCAGCAGCACGGGACAGAAGCAAGAGACCCAGTACTTC.